These 18 T cell receptor beta chains were all obtained from the same sample, sequenced in a study of blood T cells in healthy people across ages. Sample-barcoded 5' priming and a J-beta primer mix drove a second PCR of roughly 7 to 11 cycles. One entry per CDR3 protein results from TCRdb running MiXCR on the 5' RACE reads. Among hundreds of thousands of distinct CDR3 sequences listed, roughly 31% were seen once. Sequencing input: blood. The receptor source for this set is a woman older than 75 in good health.

This clonotype showed up many times. The chain has TRBV5-1 and TRBJ2-7; D may be TRBD1 or TRBD2 (5 bases each). CDR3 size: 15 residues. V was shortened by 4 bases and J by 1 base, with 15 bases between the two germline ends. Germline V gives CDR1 SGHRS, CDR2 YFSETQ. CDR3 in DNA: TGCGCCAGCAGCCCTACGCTGGGACGGTCCTACGAGCAGTACTTC. Translated, it gives CASSPTLGRSYEQYF. Full variable domain (remainder filled in from reference TRBV5-1 and TRBJ2-7): KAGVTQTPRYLIKTRGQQVTLSCSPISGHRSVSWYQQTPGQGLQFLFEYFSETQRNKGNFPGRFSGRQFSNSRSEMNVSTLELGDSALYLCASSPTLGRSYEQYFGPGTRLTVT.

V usage is TRBV7-2 and J usage is TRBJ2-3, with D hard to call. The CDR3 covers 12 residues. Germline V CDR1 and CDR2: SGHTA, FQGNSA. With 1 base removed from V and 8 bases from J, the gap between germline ends came to 7 bases. CDR3 bases: TGTGCCAGCAGCTTAGGGACGGTTACGCAGTATTTT. It yields the protein CASSLGTVTQYF.

This sequence joins TRBV20-1 and TRBJ2-5; TRBD1 is a possible D gene (5 bases). The V end lost 7 bases, the J end lost 13 bases, and 31 bases lay between the germline ends. The CDR3 contains 15 residues. Germline V CDR1 and CDR2: DFQATT, SNEGSKA (reference sequence). For the CDR3, the DNA is TGCAGTGTTACCCACCAGGTGGGGCTTTTCTACGAGCGGTACTTC. Translated, it gives CSVTHQVGLFYERYF.

This clonotype showed up many times. J is TRBJ2-7 and V is TRBV5-5; D remains ambiguous. The CDR3 runs to 15 residues. Trimming shortened V by 1 base and J by 1 base, and 12 bases separated the two germline ends. The germline V gene encodes CDR1 SGHKS and CDR2 YYEKEE (reference sequence). The CDR3 here is CASSLLVDLSYEQYF. The CDR3 DNA is TGTGCCAGCAGCTTGCTGGTAGATTTATCCTACGAGCAGTACTTC.

This chain connects TRBV5-1 to TRBJ2-1, with TRBD1 matching 9 bases. Germline V gene lookup returns CDR1 SGHRS and CDR2 YFSETQ. This CDR3 region has 13 residues. Losses at the gene ends were 5 bases for V and 6 bases for J; bases not matched to a gene: 3. The CDR3 spells CASSGTGSNEQFF. The CDR3 bases are TGCGCCAGCAGTGGGACAGGGAGCAATGAGCAGTTCTTC.

The rearrangement uses TRBV6-5 and TRBJ2-3, with D uncertain. The CDR3 runs to 12 residues. In germline, CDR1 is MNHEY, CDR2 SVGAGI. With 7 bases removed from V and 2 bases from J, the gap between germline ends came to 7 bases. The CDR3 DNA is TGTGCCAGCATCGGCCTCACAGATACGCAGTATTTT. It encodes CASIGLTDTQYF.

This clonotype was observed at least ten times. V is TRBV6-5 and J is TRBJ1-1; D not resolved. CDR3 length: 12 residues. Germline loops: CDR1 MNHEY, CDR2 SVGAGI. The V gene lost 7 bases and the J gene lost 6 bases, with 12 bases spanning the gap. The CDR3 nucleotides are TGTGCCAGCATCACGCCCCCCGCTGAAGCTTTCTTT. It translates to CASITPPAEAFF.

In regard to this clonotype: It may be a read error: a sequence one base away is much more abundant. This sequence joins TRBV2 and TRBJ1-2; a possible D gene is TRBD1 (5 bases). The CDR3 sequence is 14 residues long. V was cut by 6 bases and J by 6 bases, with 17 bases left in between. Germline-derived CDR1 and CDR2 are SNHLY and FYNNEI. The CDR3 sequence: CASRGLGGLDGYTF. In DNA form, the CDR3 reads TGTGCCAGCAGGGGGCTGGGGGGACTCGATGGCTACACCTTC. Full variable domain (missing parts from reference TRBV2 and TRBJ1-2): EPEVTQTPSHQVTQMGQEVILRCVPISNHLYFYWYRQILGQKVEFLVSFYNNEISEKSEIFDDQFSVERPDGSNFTLKIRSTKLEDSAMYFCASRGLGGLDGYTFGSGTRLTVV.

This clonotype was counted at least ten times. A clone one base away is much larger, so this may be a read error. The chain has TRBV20-1 and TRBJ1-6; D gene ambiguous. CDR1 is DFQATT and CDR2 is SNEGSKA in the germline V gene (reference sequence). CDR3 size: 15 residues. The V end was cut by 0 bases, the J end by 6 bases, with 12 bases between. CDR3 amino acids: CSARDRGGTNSPLHF. CDR3 nucleotides: TGCAGTGCTAGAGATCGGGGAGGAACTAATTCACCCCTCCACTTT.

This clonotype appeared many times. The J gene is TRBJ1-6, the V gene TRBV9; a possible D gene is TRBD1 (5 bases). Between the trimmed V and J ends, which lost 4 bases and 5 bases, there was a span of 10 bases. Germline CDR1 is SGDLS and CDR2 is YYNGEE. This CDR3 has 14 amino acids. As DNA, the CDR3 is TGTGCCAGCAGCCCCGGGACCCATAATTCACCCCTCCACTTT. It encodes CASSPGTHNSPLHF.

This clonotype was picked up many times. This rearrangement joins TRBV27 to TRBJ2-5, with a possible D match to TRBD2 (7 bases). Trimming left V 6 bases short and J 4 bases short, with 18 bases between. This CDR3 has 15 residues. Germline CDR1 reads MNHEY; CDR2 reads SMNVEV (reference sequence). CDR3 nucleotide sequence: TGTGCCAGCAGCCAATCGGGGGGCTCGAGAGAGACCCAGTACTTC. It codes for CASSQSGGSRETQYF.

This clonotype was found a few times. This chain connects TRBV28 to TRBJ1-5; D ambiguous. With 6 bases removed from V and 0 bases from J, the gap between germline ends came to 12 bases. This CDR3 is 15 amino acids long. Germline CDR1 is MDHEN and CDR2 is SYDVKM. The CDR3 loop reads CASSSDINSNQPQHF. CDR3 sequence (DNA): TGTGCCAGCAGCTCCGACATCAATAGCAATCAGCCCCAGCATTTT.

This clonotype was observed a handful of times. CDR3 in amino acids: CASSVADRVYTEAFF. CDR3 sequence (DNA): TGTGCCAGCAGCGTAGCTGATCGTGTGTACACTGAAGCTTTCTTT. The chain has TRBV9 and TRBJ1-1; D is uncertain. Trimming removed 0 bases from V and 3 bases from J, with 12 bases in between. This CDR3 contains 15 residues. The germline CDR1 and CDR2 sequences are SGDLS and YYNGEE.

This clonotype has only a few counts. The J gene is TRBJ1-4, the V gene TRBV3-1, with TRBD1 matching 8 bases. The CDR3 is made up of 15 amino acids. Germline trimming cut 0 bases from V and 6 bases from J; bases unmatched to any gene: 3. Germline CDR1 and CDR2: LGHDT and YNNKEL (reference sequence). CDR3 residues: CASSQDSRGHEKLFF. CDR3 nucleotides: TGTGCCAGCAGCCAAGATTCCAGGGGGCATGAAAAACTGTTTTTT.

This clonotype showed up many times. A much larger clone is a single base away; this may be a read error. The chain is built from TRBV7-2 and TRBJ2-5; 8 nucleotides match TRBD1. The CDR3 contains 15 residues. Trimming removed 2 bases from V and 5 bases from J; junction bases left unmatched: 7. Germline-derived CDR1 and CDR2 are SGHTA and FQGNSA. The CDR3 reads CASSLTGQGSETQYF. In nucleotides, the CDR3 is TGTGCCAGCAGCTTAACTGGACAGGGAAGCGAGACCCAGTACTTC.

This clonotype appeared many times. The chain has TRBV4-1 and TRBJ2-1, with a tentative D call TRBD1 (5 bases). V lost 2 bases and J 7 bases, leaving 15 bases between the germline ends. The germline V gene encodes CDR1 MGHRA and CDR2 YSYEKL. The CDR3 is 15 residues long. CDR3 sequence reads: CASSQRQVDRNEQFF. Here the CDR3 DNA reads TGCGCCAGCAGCCAACGGCAAGTCGACAGAAATGAGCAGTTCTTC.

A few counts support this clonotype. The rearrangement uses TRBV10-3 and TRBJ1-6; D ambiguous. CDR3 length: 15 residues. CDR1 and CDR2 (germline): ENHRY, SYGVKD. V gave up 6 bases and J gave up 1 base, with 10 bases separating them. CDR3: CAISDGGSYNSPLHF. CDR3 nucleotide sequence: TGTGCCATCAGCGATGGAGGTTCCTATAATTCACCCCTCCACTTT.

The chain is built from TRBV20-1 and TRBJ2-1; perhaps TRBD2 as D (5 bases). V dropped 5 bases and J dropped 6 bases, with 14 bases sitting between them. There are 13 residues in the CDR3. Germline V gene data show CDR1 as DFQATT and CDR2 as SNEGSKA (reference sequence). The CDR3 region is CSARLSSFNEQFF. CDR3 DNA: TGCAGTGCTCGACTCTCTAGCTTCAATGAGCAGTTCTTC.